These 32 T cell receptor beta chains were all obtained from the same sample, sequenced in a study of shared clonotypes between healthy human individuals. Only in-frame clones appear in the TCRdb table, and some are missing; sequencing was by immunoSEQ multiplex PCR. The repertoire holds about 1 million clones, with approximately 80% as singletons. Sequenced input: memory CD4+ T cells from PBMCs. Specified subset: CD45RA-negative fraction. Source of these receptors: a man between 18 and 29 years old in good health. Some clones in this sample may be carry-over from other donors' samples.

The rearrangement uses TRBV7-3 and TRBJ1-1, with D hard to call. The CDR3 sequence is 12 residues long. Germline V gene lookup returns CDR1 SGHTA and CDR2 FQGTGA. Trimming took off 5 bases at V and 4 bases at J, with 8 bases between the two ends. The CDR3 here is CASSGAGTEAFF. In DNA form, the CDR3 reads TGTGCCAGCAGCGGTGCGGGCACTGAAGCTTTCTTT.

The chain recombines TRBV5-8 with TRBJ2-3; D might be TRBD1 (6 bases). The CDR3 runs 15 residues. Trimming took off 1 base at V and 6 bases at J, with 15 bases between the two ends. CDR1 is SGHTS, CDR2 YDEGEE, per germline. The CDR3: CASSLRQGIGDTQYF. The CDR3, as DNA: TGTGCCAGCAGCTTGAGGCAGGGGATAGGGGATACGCAGTATTTT. Using reference TRBV5-8 and TRBJ2-3 for the parts outside the CDR3, the full variable domain is EAGVTQSPTHLIKTRGQQATLRCSPISGHTSVYWYQQALGLGLQFLLWYDEGEERNRGNFPPRFSGRQFPNYSSELNVNALELEDSALYLCASSLRQGIGDTQYFGPGTRLTVL.

The CDR3 DNA is TGTGCCAGCAGTTTGGGGACAGGGAGATCAAATCAGCCCCAGCATTTT. As protein: CASSLGTGRSNQPQHF. V and J are TRBV6-5 and TRBJ1-5; the match to TRBD1 covers 9 bases. This CDR3 comprises 16 residues. V shed 4 bases, J shed 4 bases, and the junction held 8 bases outside the gene matches. The germline V gene has CDR1 MNHEY and CDR2 SVGAGI.

The table lists this clone with many counts. The chain is built from TRBV4-2 and TRBJ1-1; tentatively, D is TRBD1 (5 bases). The V and J ends lost 0 bases and 3 bases respectively, with 11 bases between them. This CDR3 spans 15 amino acids. Germline V gene lookup returns CDR1 LGHNA and CDR2 YNFKEQ. The CDR3 nucleotides are TGTGCCAGCAGCCAAGATCAACGGGGCGACACTGAAGCTTTCTTT. It yields the protein CASSQDQRGDTEAFF.

The chain couples TRBV21-1 to TRBJ1-5. TRBV21-1 is designated a pseudogene. The CDR3 extends over 16 amino acids. The CDR3 loop reads CASSKGWRSSNQPQHF. The CDR3 nucleotides are TGTGCCAGCAGCAAAGGGTGGAGAAGTAGCAATCAGCCCCAGCATTTT.

V usage is TRBV30 and J usage is TRBJ2-7; 11 nucleotides line up with TRBD2. Trimming at V came to 3 bases and at J to 3 bases, leaving 4 bases not matched to a gene. The CDR3 runs to 14 residues. Per germline, CDR1 GTSNPN and CDR2 SVGIG (reference sequence). CDR3 sequence: CAWRLAGGNYEQYF. The CDR3 DNA reads as TGTGCCTGGAGGTTAGCGGGAGGGAACTACGAGCAGTACTTC.

This clone was recorded once. The rearrangement uses TRBV25-1 and TRBJ1-3; a weak D match, TRBD1 (5 bases). The germline V gene has CDR1 MGHDK and CDR2 SYGVNS. The CDR3 is 14 amino acids. V lost 7 bases to trimming and J lost 2 bases, with 12 bases between them. The CDR3 coding sequence is TGTGCCAGCAAGGTCGGGACTACTGGAAACACCATATATTTT. Translation gives CASKVGTTGNTIYF. The whole variable domain, remainder taken from reference TRBV25-1 and TRBJ1-3, is EADIYQTPRYLVIGTGKKITLECSQTMGHDKMYWYQQDPGMELHLIHYSYGVNSTEKGDLSSESTVSRIRTEHFPLTLESARPSHTSQYLCASKVGTTGNTIYFGEGSWLTVV.

CDR3 in amino acids: CASSQWTGGGEKLFF. In nucleotides, the CDR3 is TGCGCCAGCAGCCAATGGACAGGGGGTGGAGAAAAACTGTTTTTT. The gene calls are TRBV4-1 and TRBJ1-4; 10 bases map to TRBD1. Germline lookup yields CDR1 MGHRA and CDR2 YSYEKL. V was pared by 2 bases and J by 8 bases, with 5 bases of the junction left unmatched. The CDR3 is 15 residues long.

The chain uses TRBV29-1 and TRBJ2-3; possibly TRBD2 for D (5 bases). The germline V and J ends were trimmed by 4 bases and 2 bases, with 7 bases remaining between them. The CDR3 consists of 12 residues. CDR1 and CDR2 (germline): SQVTM, ANQGSEA. This CDR3 reads CSVGETTDTQYF. The CDR3 DNA reads TGCAGCGTTGGGGAGACCACAGATACGCAGTATTTT.

This chain connects TRBV7-6 to TRBJ1-5, with D perhaps matching TRBD1 (6 bases). CDR3 size: 17 residues. V lost 1 base and J 7 bases, leaving 20 bases between the germline ends. CDR1 SGHVS and CDR2 FNYEAQ come from the germline V gene. Written as DNA, the CDR3 is TGTGCCAGCAGCTTAGAGGTCGCGGGACAAAATGGGCAGCCCCAGCATTTT. It translates to CASSLEVAGQNGQPQHF.

The chain has TRBV28 and TRBJ2-7; the match to TRBD1 covers 8 bases. The CDR3 covers 14 residues. Unmatched junction bases numbered 12, after V lost 7 bases and J lost 7 bases. Germline lookup yields CDR1 MDHEN and CDR2 SYDVKM. CDR3 loop: CASIRAQGAREQYF. The CDR3 coding sequence is TGTGCCAGCATAAGGGCGCAGGGGGCGCGAGAGCAGTACTTC.

The CDR3 spells CASSPRDTDYGAYEQYF. In DNA, the CDR3 is TGTGCCAGCTCACCCAGGGACACGGACTATGGGGCCTACGAGCAGTACTTC. This chain uses TRBV18 with TRBJ2-7; D could derive from TRBD1 or TRBD2 (6 bases each). The CDR3 extends over 17 amino acids. V gave up 3 bases and J gave up 2 bases, with 20 bases separating them. Germline V gene data show CDR1 as KGHSH and CDR2 as LQKENI. Based on the CDR3 plus reference TRBV18 and TRBJ2-7, the full variable domain is NAGVMQNPRHLVRRRGQEARLRCSPMKGHSHVYWYRQLPEEGLKFMVYLQKENIIDESGMPKERFSAEFPKEGPSILRIQQVVRGDSAAYFCASSPRDTDYGAYEQYFGPGTRLTVT.

The table lists this clone with a count of one. The chain joins TRBV6-1 to TRBJ2-5; D remains ambiguous. Trimming cost V 6 bases and J 3 bases, with 5 bases left between them. The CDR3 spans 11 residues. Germline-derived CDR1 and CDR2 are MNHNS and SASEGT. DNA for the CDR3: TGTGCCAGCAGGCTGGAAGAGACCCAGTACTTC. It encodes CASRLEETQYF.

J is TRBJ2-1 and V is TRBV2; possible D gene TRBD2, 5 bases. Germline V gene data show CDR1 as SNHLY and CDR2 as FYNNEI. The germline V and J ends were trimmed by 11 bases and 0 bases, with 5 bases remaining between them. This CDR3 has 11 amino acids. The chain's CDR3 is CAGSSYNEQFF. The CDR3 region has the DNA TGTGCCGGGAGCTCCTACAATGAGCAGTTCTTC.

This clone was seen repeatedly, ten times or more. The rearrangement uses TRBV5-4 and TRBJ2-3; D gene unclear. The germline gives CDR1 SGHNT, CDR2 YYREEE (reference sequence). The CDR3 is 14 amino acids. Trimming pared 0 bases from V and 1 base from J, leaving 6 bases between. CDR3 sequence reads: CASSLAWGTDTQYF. DNA of the CDR3: TGTGCCAGCAGCTTGGCCTGGGGCACAGATACGCAGTATTTT.

A note on this clone: Since a far larger clone is one base different, this is likely a read error. The CDR3 region is CASSFTGNTEAFF. CDR3 DNA: TGTGCCAGCAGCTTTACAGGGAACACTGAAGCTTTCTTT. This rearrangement joins TRBV7-8 to TRBJ1-1; a weak D match, TRBD1 (5 bases). Deletions cut 3 bases from V and 1 base from J, with 6 bases between. Looked up from germline, CDR1 is SGHVS and CDR2 is FQNEAQ. The CDR3 covers 13 residues.

The chain recombines TRBV5-1 with TRBJ2-2, with a tentative D call TRBD2 (5 bases). Germline V gene data show CDR1 as SGHRS and CDR2 as YFSETQ. V was cut by 4 bases and J by 4 bases, with 17 bases left in between. This CDR3 is 16 amino acids long. The CDR3 sequence is CASSPIASTATGELFF. For the CDR3, the DNA is TGCGCCAGCAGCCCTATAGCGTCCACTGCCACCGGGGAGCTGTTTTTT.

This clone has just a few counts. The gene calls are TRBV28 and TRBJ2-7; 8 nucleotides align to TRBD1. The CDR3 runs to 14 residues. V gave up 10 bases and J gave up 3 bases; unmatched junction bases: 11. Germline V gene sequence: CDR1 MDHEN, CDR2 SYDVKM. CDR3 residues: CATSGQGPNYEQYF. CDR3 bases: TGTGCCACCTCCGGACAGGGCCCTAACTACGAGCAGTACTTC.

The chain recombines TRBV11-2 with TRBJ1-1, with D possibly TRBD1 on 5 matching bases. The CDR3 has 15 residues. Germline loops: CDR1 SGHAT, CDR2 FQNNGV. V gave up 1 base and J gave up 2 bases, with 11 bases separating them. The DNA of the CDR3 is TGTGCCAGCAGCTTAGCGGGGGGGAGCAACACTGAAGCTTTCTTT. This encodes CASSLAGGSNTEAFF.

This chain links TRBV7-6 with TRBJ2-7; 9 bases are shared with TRBD1. The length of the CDR3 is 14 residues. Germline V gene data show CDR1 as SGHVS and CDR2 as FNYEAQ. Trimming cost V 5 bases and J 7 bases; bases outside gene matches: 9. CDR3 bases: TGTGCCAGCAGCCCGCGGACAGGGGCCTGGGAGCAGTACTTC. The encoded protein is CASSPRTGAWEQYF.

This chain's CDR3 is CASSLDPSSYEQYF. Written as DNA, the CDR3 is TGTGCCAGCAGCCTAGACCCGAGCTCCTACGAGCAGTACTTC. This chain links TRBV9 with TRBJ2-7; D is ambiguous. The germline gives CDR1 SGDLS, CDR2 YYNGEE. CDR3 length equals 14 residues. Trimming removed 4 bases from V and 0 bases from J, with 11 bases in between.

A note on this clone: This sample also contains other DNA sequences that code for the same CDR3. The rearrangement uses TRBV7-3 and TRBJ2-5; 14 bases agree with TRBD2. The CDR3 loop spans 17 amino acids. The trim removed 2 bases at V and 4 bases at J, leaving 6 bases unmatched. The germline V gene encodes CDR1 SGHTA and CDR2 FQGTGA. CDR3 protein: CASSLGTSGRVGETQYF. The CDR3, as DNA: TGTGCCAGCAGCTTAGGGACTAGCGGGAGAGTTGGAGAGACCCAGTACTTC.

V gene TRBV30 combines with J gene TRBJ2-1, with D perhaps given as TRBD1 or TRBD2 (5 bases each). The V gene lost 3 bases and the J gene lost 3 bases, with 15 bases spanning the gap. This CDR3 comprises 15 residues. Per germline, CDR1 GTSNPN and CDR2 SVGIG (reference sequence). The CDR3 here is CAWRIRDGYYNEQFF. In DNA form, the CDR3 reads TGTGCCTGGAGGATCCGGGACGGTTACTACAATGAGCAGTTCTTC.

This clone came up a few times. V and J are TRBV20-1 and TRBJ1-1; D is undetermined. The germline V gene has CDR1 DFQATT and CDR2 SNEGSKA (reference sequence). The CDR3 loop spans 11 amino acids. The V end lost 5 bases, the J end lost 6 bases, and 10 bases lay between the germline ends. The DNA for the CDR3 is TGCAGTGCTCACGGGCCCGCTGAAGCTTTCTTT. It codes for CSAHGPAEAFF.

V gene TRBV9 combines with J gene TRBJ1-1, with D hard to call. CDR1 and CDR2 (germline): SGDLS, YYNGEE. CDR3 length equals 13 residues. V lost 3 bases to trimming and J lost 5 bases, with 11 bases between them. This CDR3 reads CASSGTDGTEAFF. The CDR3, as DNA: TGTGCCAGCAGCGGAACGGACGGTACTGAAGCTTTCTTT.

The V gene is TRBV6-1, the J gene TRBJ2-7; the D call may be TRBD1 or TRBD2 (5 bases each). This CDR3 spans 14 amino acids. CDR1 and CDR2 from the germline V gene are MNHNS and SASEGT. Trimming removed 2 bases from V and 4 bases from J, with 12 bases in between. CDR3 loop: CASSEFRGLYEQYF. The CDR3 DNA reads as TGTGCCAGCAGTGAATTTCGGGGCCTATACGAGCAGTACTTC.

The J gene is TRBJ2-5, the V gene TRBV10-3; tentative D call: TRBD2 (5 bases). This CDR3 is built from 12 residues. Germline CDR1 ENHRY, CDR2 SYGVKD. The ends were cut back, 7 bases at V and 2 bases at J, with 8 bases in the middle. The DNA of the CDR3 is TGTGCCATCAAAGCGGATCAAGAGACCCAGTACTTC. This translates into CAIKADQETQYF.

This clone was detected only a few times. The V call is TRBV30, the J call TRBJ1-1, with unresolved D. This CDR3 contains 13 residues. The germline V and J ends were trimmed by 1 base and 4 bases, with 10 bases remaining between them. CDR1 and CDR2 (germline): GTSNPN, SVGIG (reference sequence). The CDR3 here is CAWSARAGTEAFF. In nucleotides, the CDR3 is TGTGCCTGGAGTGCTCGGGCGGGCACTGAAGCTTTCTTT.

The rearrangement joins TRBV2 to TRBJ2-1, with 7 bases identical to TRBD1. The germline V gene has CDR1 SNHLY and CDR2 FYNNEI. This CDR3 is 14 amino acids long. The ends lost 6 bases at V and 4 bases at J; junction bases unmatched: 6. Written as DNA, the CDR3 is TGTGCCAGCAGCCGACAGGGCCGTTACAATGAGCAGTTCTTC. It translates to CASSRQGRYNEQFF.

The chain has TRBV2 and TRBJ1-4; perhaps TRBD1 as D (6 bases). The V gene's germline CDR1 is SNHLY and CDR2 FYNNEI. V lost 3 bases and J 7 bases, leaving 15 bases between the germline ends. The CDR3 sequence is 15 residues long. The CDR3 sequence: CASSEHRVLGEKLFF. The CDR3 DNA reads TGTGCCAGCAGTGAGCACAGGGTGCTTGGTGAAAAACTGTTTTTT.

The chain links TRBV14 to TRBJ2-6; D call uncertain. This CDR3 has 17 residues. Trimming left V 3 bases short and J 0 bases short, with 12 bases between. The V gene's germline CDR1 is SGHDN and CDR2 FVKESK. The CDR3 bases are TGTGCCAGCAGCCATCAATACAGACACTCTGGGGCCAACGTCCTGACTTTC. As protein: CASSHQYRHSGANVLTF.

This sequence joins TRBV10-3 and TRBJ2-7, with 10 bases aligning to TRBD1. V lost 4 bases to trimming and J lost 3 bases; unmatched junction nucleotides: 9. This CDR3 is built from 16 residues. Germline lookup yields CDR1 ENHRY and CDR2 SYGVKD. The CDR3: CAISATGTGAGYEQYF. The CDR3 DNA follows: TGTGCCATCAGTGCAACGGGGACAGGGGCTGGCTACGAGCAGTACTTC.